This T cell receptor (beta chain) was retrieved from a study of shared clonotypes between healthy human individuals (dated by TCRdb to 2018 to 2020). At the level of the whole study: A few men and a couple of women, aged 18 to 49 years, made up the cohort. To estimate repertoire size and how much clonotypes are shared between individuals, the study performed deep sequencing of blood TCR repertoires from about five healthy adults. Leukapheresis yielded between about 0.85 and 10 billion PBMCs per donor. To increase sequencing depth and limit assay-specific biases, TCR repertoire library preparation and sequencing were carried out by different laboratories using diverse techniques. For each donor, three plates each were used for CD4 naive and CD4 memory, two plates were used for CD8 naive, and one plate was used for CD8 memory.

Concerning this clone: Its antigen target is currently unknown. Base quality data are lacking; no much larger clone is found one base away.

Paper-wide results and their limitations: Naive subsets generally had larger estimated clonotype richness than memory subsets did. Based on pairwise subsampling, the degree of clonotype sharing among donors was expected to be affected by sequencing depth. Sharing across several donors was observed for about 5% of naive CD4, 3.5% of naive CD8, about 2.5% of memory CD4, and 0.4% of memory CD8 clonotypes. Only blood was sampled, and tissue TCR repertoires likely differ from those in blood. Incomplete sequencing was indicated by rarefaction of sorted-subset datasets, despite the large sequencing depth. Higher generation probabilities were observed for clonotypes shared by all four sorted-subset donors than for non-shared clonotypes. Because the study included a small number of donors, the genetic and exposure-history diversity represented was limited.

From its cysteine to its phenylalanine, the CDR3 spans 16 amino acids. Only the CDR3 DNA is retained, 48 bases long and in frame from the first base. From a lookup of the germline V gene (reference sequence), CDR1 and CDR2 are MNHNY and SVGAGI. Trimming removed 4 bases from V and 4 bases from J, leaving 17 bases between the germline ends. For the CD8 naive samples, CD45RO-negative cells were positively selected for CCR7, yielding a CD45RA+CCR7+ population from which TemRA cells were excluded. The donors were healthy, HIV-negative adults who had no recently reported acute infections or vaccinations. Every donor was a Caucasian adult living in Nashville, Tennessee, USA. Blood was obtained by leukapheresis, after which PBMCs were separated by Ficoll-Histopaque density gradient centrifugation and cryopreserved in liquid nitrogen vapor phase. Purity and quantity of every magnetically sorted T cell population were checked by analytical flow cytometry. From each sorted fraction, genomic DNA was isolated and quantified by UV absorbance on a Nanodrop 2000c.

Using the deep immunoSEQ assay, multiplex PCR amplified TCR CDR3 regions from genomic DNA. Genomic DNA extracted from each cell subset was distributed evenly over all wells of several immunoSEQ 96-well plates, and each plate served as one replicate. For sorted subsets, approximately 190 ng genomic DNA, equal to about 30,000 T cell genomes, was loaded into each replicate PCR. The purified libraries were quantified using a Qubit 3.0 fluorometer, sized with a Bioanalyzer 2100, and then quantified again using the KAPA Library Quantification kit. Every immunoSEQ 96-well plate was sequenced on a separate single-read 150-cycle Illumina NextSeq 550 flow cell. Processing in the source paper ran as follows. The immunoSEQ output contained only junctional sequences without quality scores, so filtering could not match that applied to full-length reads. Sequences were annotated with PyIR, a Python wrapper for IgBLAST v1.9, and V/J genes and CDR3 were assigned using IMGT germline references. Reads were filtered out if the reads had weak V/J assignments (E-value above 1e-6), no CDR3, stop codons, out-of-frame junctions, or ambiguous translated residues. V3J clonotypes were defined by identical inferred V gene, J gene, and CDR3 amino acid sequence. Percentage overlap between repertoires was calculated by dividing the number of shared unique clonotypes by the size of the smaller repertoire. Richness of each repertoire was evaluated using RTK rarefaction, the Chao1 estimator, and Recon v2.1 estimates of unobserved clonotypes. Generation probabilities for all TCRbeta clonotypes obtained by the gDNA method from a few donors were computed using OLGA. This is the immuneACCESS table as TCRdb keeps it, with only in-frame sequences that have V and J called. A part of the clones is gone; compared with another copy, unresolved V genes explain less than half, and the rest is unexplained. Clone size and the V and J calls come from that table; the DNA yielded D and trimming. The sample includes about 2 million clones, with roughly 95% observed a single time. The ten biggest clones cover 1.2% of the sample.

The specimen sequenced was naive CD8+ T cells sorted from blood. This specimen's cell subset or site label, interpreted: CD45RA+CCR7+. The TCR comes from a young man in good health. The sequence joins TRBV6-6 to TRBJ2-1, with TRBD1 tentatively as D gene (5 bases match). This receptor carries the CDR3 CASSSDSPFHYNEQFF. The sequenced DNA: TGTGCCAGCAGTTCCGACAGTCCCTTCCATTACAATGAGCAGTTCTTC.